This record looks at one T cell receptor beta chain sequence and its context. These data are taken from a study of identical twins. The V end lost 8 bases, the J end lost 5 bases, and 15 bases lay between the germline ends. This CDR3 has 13 amino acids. Unique molecular identifiers were present on the cDNA, which also gained a universal primer site by template switching. TCRdb passed the 5' RACE reads through MiXCR, listing each CDR3 protein once. The sample has around 570,000 distinct CDR3 sequences, roughly 9.9% seen once. These same data were also listed under a study on yellow fever vaccine responses in identical twins.

This sequence originates from a woman aged 18-29 years in good health. Sequencing used PBMCs. The chain is built from TRBV12-3 or TRBV12-4 and TRBJ1-2; TRBD1 might be the D (5 bases). CDR3 amino acids: CASGDAREYGYTF. CDR3 bases: TGTGCCAGCGGGGACGCGCGCGAATATGGCTACACCTTC.